Below are 19 T cell receptor beta chains sequenced from a single sample in a study of shared T cell receptors in the human thymus (dated by TCRdb to 2020 to 2023). The library was made by the immunoSEQ multiplex PCR assay. TCRdb re-hosts the immuneACCESS table, in-frame sequences only. Its copies lack some clones; in the studies checked, an unresolved V gene accounts for under half of them, and the cause for the rest is not known. A total of over 650,000 clones appear in this sample, around 87% of them only once. Jointly, the top ten make up more than 0.009% of the sample. These data were also filed under a second study, of human thymus T cells.

Material: thymocytes. The receptors here all came from a boy younger than two with a congenital heart defect. Donor details come from another sample of the same person, matched by shared clones.

The V call is TRBV29-1, the J call TRBJ1-1, with D possibly matching TRBD1 (6 bases). Deletions cut 4 bases from V and 7 bases from J, with 13 bases between. The CDR3 consists of 12 residues. Looked up from germline, CDR1 is SQVTM and CDR2 is ANQGSEA. The CDR3 loop is CSVANRDGEAFF. DNA of the CDR3: TGCAGCGTTGCGAACAGGGATGGTGAAGCTTTCTTT.

The V call is TRBV18, the J call TRBJ2-1, with D unclear. The CDR3 spans 14 residues. The V end was cut by 0 bases, the J end by 3 bases, with 6 bases between. The germline V gene encodes CDR1 KGHSH and CDR2 LQKENI. CDR3 sequence reads: CASSPPFVYNEQFF. CDR3 in DNA: TGTGCCAGCTCACCACCCTTTGTCTACAATGAGCAGTTCTTC.

This sequence joins TRBV11-2 and TRBJ1-2; TRBD1 agrees at 7 bases. This CDR3 has 17 residues. CDR1 is SGHAT and CDR2 is FQNNGV in the germline V gene. With 0 bases clipped from V and 4 bases from J, the junction kept 11 bases outside the gene matches. The DNA for the CDR3 is TGTGCCAGCAGCTTAGATCAGGGGACAGCGACCCTCTATGGCTACACCTTC. Amino acid sequence: CASSLDQGTATLYGYTF. Complete variable domain (other parts from reference TRBV11-2 and TRBJ1-2): EAGVAQSPRYKIIEKRQSVAFWCNPISGHATLYWYQQILGQGPKLLIQFQNNGVVDDSQLPKDRFSAERLKGVDSTLKIQPAKLEDSAVYLCASSLDQGTATLYGYTFGSGTRLTVV.

The chain recombines TRBV7-6 with TRBJ1-2; D gene unclear. The CDR3 runs 13 residues. V gave up 2 bases and J gave up 8 bases, with 12 bases separating them. CDR1 SGHVS and CDR2 FNYEAQ come from the germline V gene. DNA for the CDR3: TGTGCCAGCAGCTTAAGTCCGGGTTTAGGCTACACCTTC. Translating it yields CASSLSPGLGYTF.

This chain links TRBV28 with TRBJ2-7; 8 positions agree with TRBD1. CDR1 is MDHEN, CDR2 SYDVKM, per germline. V gave up 7 bases and J gave up 7 bases; unmatched junction bases: 15. CDR3 length equals 15 residues. In DNA form, the CDR3 reads TGTGCCAGCAACACTAGACAGGGGCCCCGTTGGGAGCAGTACTTC. Amino acids: CASNTRQGPRWEQYF.

The V and J genes are TRBV13 and TRBJ2-1; D is perhaps TRBD1 (6 bases). CDR3 length: 16 residues. From germline, CDR1 is PRHDT and CDR2 FYEKMQ (reference sequence). V was cut by 3 bases and J by 1 base, with 13 bases left in between. The chain's CDR3 is CASSLGAALSYNEQFF. Written as DNA, the CDR3 is TGTGCCAGCAGCTTGGGGGCAGCCCTTTCCTACAATGAGCAGTTCTTC. The variable domain in full, completed from reference TRBV13 and TRBJ2-1, reads AAGVIQSPRHLIKEKRETATLKCYPIPRHDTVYWYQQGPGQDPQFLISFYEKMQSDKGSIPDRFSAQQFSDYHSELNMSSLELGDSALYFCASSLGAALSYNEQFFGPGTRLTVL.

As to this clone: The sample holds other DNA sequences that translate to the same CDR3. The chain couples TRBV9 to TRBJ1-4, with 7 nucleotides matching TRBD1. J gave up 2 bases and V 3 bases, and 4 bases lay outside the gene matches. The V gene's germline CDR1 is SGDLS and CDR2 YYNGEE. The CDR3 is made up of 15 amino acids. The CDR3: CASSAGTATNEKLFF. As DNA, the CDR3 is TGTGCCAGCAGCGCCGGGACAGCTACTAATGAAAAACTGTTTTTT.

In its sample, this clone was seen once. The chain has TRBV10-3 and TRBJ1-5, with a weak D call TRBD1 (5 bases). Trimming took off 0 bases at V and 6 bases at J, with 15 bases between the two ends. CDR3 length: 16 amino acids. Per the germline V gene, CDR1 is ENHRY and CDR2 is SYGVKD. As DNA, the CDR3 is TGTGCCATCAGTGAGTCGAAAGCAGGGTTTGGTCAGCCCCAGCATTTT. It translates to CAISESKAGFGQPQHF.

V usage is TRBV7-2 and J usage is TRBJ1-5; no firm D call. This CDR3 spans 16 amino acids. V was shortened by 0 bases and J by 6 bases, with 15 bases between the two germline ends. Germline lookup yields CDR1 SGHTA and CDR2 FQGNSA. The CDR3 region has the DNA TGTGCCAGCAGCTTAGCAGAGGGAGGTATCTCTCAGCCCCAGCATTTT. Translating it yields CASSLAEGGISQPQHF.

This clone was counted a single time. This chain joins TRBV2 and TRBJ2-3; D remains ambiguous. This CDR3 contains 13 residues. Germline V gene data show CDR1 as SNHLY and CDR2 as FYNNEI. Trimming removed 3 bases from V and 4 bases from J, with 8 bases in between. This CDR3 is CASSEQEADTQYF. CDR3 DNA: TGTGCCAGCAGTGAGCAGGAAGCAGATACGCAGTATTTT.

The chain links TRBV27 to TRBJ2-7; D perhaps matches TRBD1 (5 bases). CDR3 length: 14 amino acids. Germline-derived CDR1 and CDR2 are MNHEY and SMNVEV (reference sequence). V was trimmed by 5 bases and J by 2 bases, leaving 13 bases between them. The CDR3 region is CASSPWNRTYEQYF. DNA of the CDR3: TGTGCCAGCAGTCCCTGGAACAGGACCTACGAGCAGTACTTC.

In this sample, this clone turned up once. The chain is built from TRBV6-5 and TRBJ2-1; D might be TRBD2 (5 bases). The CDR3 has 16 residues. Trimming removed 2 bases from V and 1 base from J, with 12 bases in between. CDR1 MNHEY and CDR2 SVGAGI come from the germline V gene. DNA for the CDR3: TGTGCCAGCAGTTACGGTAGCGAACGATCCTACAATGAGCAGTTCTTC. Translated, it gives CASSYGSERSYNEQFF.

This chain connects TRBV15 to TRBJ1-5, with a tentative D call TRBD1 (6 bases). Trimming shortened V by 2 bases and J by 0 bases, and 17 bases separated the two germline ends. CDR1 and CDR2 (germline): LNHNV, YYDKDF (reference sequence). CDR3 length: 18 residues. Written as DNA, the CDR3 is TGTGCCACCAGCAGAAGACAGGAGGAGGCAAATAGCAATCAGCCCCAGCATTTT. Its protein product is CATSRRQEEANSNQPQHF.

The rearrangement uses TRBV5-1 and TRBJ1-1; perhaps TRBD1 as D (5 bases). CDR3 length equals 13 residues. Looked up from germline, CDR1 is SGHRS and CDR2 is YFSETQ. Trimming stripped 2 bases from V and 6 bases from J, with 11 bases between. The CDR3 is CASSFRETAEAFF. Written as DNA, the CDR3 is TGCGCCAGCAGCTTCCGGGAGACAGCTGAAGCTTTCTTT.

The gene calls are TRBV19 and TRBJ2-7; D perhaps matches TRBD2 (5 bases). Trimming removed 6 bases at V and 1 base at J, with 7 bases between. CDR1 LNHDA and CDR2 SQIVND come from the germline V gene (reference sequence). The CDR3 is 12 amino acids. The CDR3 protein is CASRRVSYEQYF. The CDR3 nucleotides are TGTGCCAGTAGGAGGGTTTCCTACGAGCAGTACTTC.

V usage is TRBV18 and J usage is TRBJ1-4, with D possibly TRBD1 on 6 matching bases. The CDR3 runs 17 residues. Germline CDR1 is KGHSH and CDR2 is LQKENI. V was clipped by 2 bases and J by 1 base, with 14 bases between them. The CDR3 DNA sequence: TGTGCCAGCTCACCAGGTCCTCAGACAGGAACTAATGAAAAACTGTTTTTT. Translation: CASSPGPQTGTNEKLFF.

Details on this clone: The same CDR3 also results from other DNA sequences found in this sample. CDR3 DNA: TGCGCCAGCAGCTTGGCCGGAGAGACCCAGTACTTC. This encodes CASSLAGETQYF. This sequence joins TRBV5-1 and TRBJ2-5; D is ambiguous. This CDR3 comprises 12 residues. CDR1 and CDR2 (germline): SGHRS, YFSETQ. Trimming removed 0 bases from V and 4 bases from J, with 4 bases in between.

The CDR3 loop is CASSSRPQETQYF. CDR3 sequence (DNA): TGCGCCAGCAGCTCGCGGCCCCAAGAGACCCAGTACTTC. V gene TRBV5-1 combines with J gene TRBJ2-5; D unresolved. Trimming left V 3 bases short and J 1 base short, with 7 bases between. Germline V gene lookup returns CDR1 SGHRS and CDR2 YFSETQ. CDR3 length equals 13 residues.

A single count supports this clone. The chain combines TRBV28 with TRBJ2-5; D is possibly TRBD1 (6 bases). The V gene lost 4 bases and the J gene lost 5 bases, with 23 bases spanning the gap. Germline V gene data show CDR1 as MDHEN and CDR2 as SYDVKM. This CDR3 contains 17 residues. As DNA, the CDR3 is TGTGCCAGCAGTTCCCTAAGCCCCAGGCAGGGGATCGAGACCCAGTACTTC. It codes for CASSSLSPRQGIETQYF.